This paragraph covers one T cell receptor (beta chain) sequence. This clonotype was detected a few times. Its antigen has not been determined. Base quality data are lacking; no much larger clone is found one base away. These data originate in a study of T cells in Graves' hyperthyroidism and ophthalmopathy (dated by TCRdb to the late 2010s). About the full investigation: Peripheral blood samples were taken at the time of initial diagnosis, prior to any treatment. To identify TCR V-J signatures that set the groups apart, the researchers used a discovery cohort of approximately 98 patients, made up of 40 to 45 with Graves' ophthalmopathy and about 60 with stable Graves' hyperthyroidism. Whether ophthalmopathy could be predicted prospectively was tested in an independent validation cohort made up of approximately 19 hyperthyroidism patients plus 17 patients who later progressed to ophthalmopathy. The 100 or so discovery patients were divided at random into training and test sets in a 7:3 ratio. In addition, the study compared T-cell repertoires in thyroid tissue and in blood from five to seven Graves' hyperthyroidism patients. After blood sampling, hyperthyroidism patients were treated with methimazole at a starting dose of 30 mg daily, and ophthalmopathy patients were treated with high-dose intravenous methylprednisolone. The paper reports TCR Vbeta CDR3 sequencing of 135 peripheral blood samples: fewer than 50 ophthalmopathy, 70 to 85 hyperthyroidism and around 17 progressor patients.

The germline V gene encodes CDR1 LNHDA and CDR2 SQIVND (reference sequence). From the cysteine through the phenylalanine, the CDR3 covers 14 amino acids. Only the CDR3 part of the read is kept: 42 bases, read in frame from the first base. Trimming removed 5 bases from V and 2 bases from J, leaving 12 bases between the germline ends. The TCR beta CDR3 regions were amplified from RNA transcripts. A first-round RT-PCR of the TCR CDR3 used the HTBI primer set with the Qiagen OneStep RT-PCR kit. Libraries were constructed in a second round of multiplex PCR, after which size selection and purification were performed. The libraries were sequenced on an Illumina HiSeq2000 using paired-end 100 bp reads. Concerning the study's data processing: SOAPnuke was used to process the raw data, with reads discarded if the reads contained adapters or uncalled bases, had a mean Phred below 15, or lacked an exact constant-primer or identifier match. COPE v1.2.5 was used to merge the high-quality paired reads, and each unique nucleotide sequence was defined as a clonotype. Clonotypes were aligned to IMGT TRBV, TRBD and TRBJ reference segments using MiTCR v1.1. Analysis was restricted to V-J combinations with a frequency above 0.0001, which covered about 99% of repertoires. A TCS score was defined as the ratio between F50 (clonal expansion) and ExV (chaos), using BLOSUM62-based TCRdist between CDR3 peptides within each V-J. Welch's t-statistics and random forest reduced some 510 V-J features to fewer than 15, which were used in a naive Bayes classifier (R e1071). TCRdb applied fastp at Q25 and MiXCR to the public reads, then kept only in-frame beta chains. Each entry is one CDR3 protein sequence, shown with its most common DNA and genes. These V and J calls derive from TCRdb rather than the authors' analysis. In this sample the table shows under 400,000 distinct CDR3 sequences, 21% of which occur a single time. The ten largest account for about 50% of the sample.

A patient counted as having stable Graves' hyperthyroidism if no progression to ophthalmopathy occurred over 18 months of follow-up. Hyperthyroidism patients were newly diagnosed, with disease duration under 2 months, and aged 18 to 65 years. Exclusion was applied to patients with uncontrolled infections, other autoimmune diseases, pregnancy or lactation. Diagnoses were established on the basis of clinical symptoms, serum thyroxine and TRAb, thyroid ultrasound, and orbital computed tomography. Ficoll-Paque density gradient centrifugation was used to isolate PBMCs from under 11 ml of fresh peripheral blood. Total RNA was extracted with Trizol reagent, and quality was checked on an Agilent 2100 Bioanalyzer. Results and caveats for the whole study, not just this receptor: Sample size was not statistically predetermined, and blinding of investigators to group allocation was not performed. In cross-validation, a model built on a 13 V-J signature told ophthalmopathy apart from stable hyperthyroidism with 85% to 90% sensitivity and about 81% specificity, and in testing the same model reached 80%/75%. During validation, the model predicted progression to ophthalmopathy a median of around 6 months ahead of onset, with around 71% sensitivity and less than 85% specificity. Blood samples also contained most of the expanded thyroid clonotypes (frequency above 0.001), which suggests that blood repertoires may reflect thyroid immune responses.

The specimen was blood. The chain links TRBV19 with TRBJ1-2, with TRBD1 as a weak D call on 6 bases. This receptor was identified in a woman aged 50 to 60 with Graves' hyperthyroidism. The bases read TGTGCCAGTAGTCCCACCCAGGGGAACTATGGCTACACCTTC. The translation is CASSPTQGNYGYTF.